One and the same sample provided the 2 T cell receptor beta chains below, sequenced in a study of cytotoxic CD8 clonotypes in ibrutinib-treated CLL. Sequencing was performed with immunoSEQ multiplex PCR; in TCRdb, only in-frame clones are kept and a portion is missing. The sample has 35,000 or so clones, roughly three quarters seen once. Sample: PBMCs, taken before ibrutinib treatment. These TCRs come from a human donor with chronic lymphocytic leukemia.

This clone was seen more than once but under ten times. CDR3 coding DNA: TGTGCCAGCAGGGAGGGACAGGGACGGGCAGATACGCAGTATTTT. Translation gives CASREGQGRADTQYF. The chain recombines TRBV6-7 with TRBJ2-3; 9 bases agree with TRBD1. Being an ORF, TRBV6-7 has a function that is uncertain. The CDR3 is 15 amino acids. Germline trimming cut 6 bases from V and 4 bases from J; bases unmatched to any gene: 8.

V is TRBV9 and J is TRBJ2-3; 9 bases agree with TRBD2. The ends lost 2 bases at V and 2 bases at J; junction bases unmatched: 6. Germline CDR1 and CDR2: SGDLS and YYNGEE. The CDR3 covers 16 residues. CDR3 protein: CASSVLAGDITDTQYF. The CDR3 region has the DNA TGTGCCAGCAGCGTCTTAGCGGGGGATATCACAGATACGCAGTATTTT. Full variable domain (rest looked up from reference TRBV9 and TRBJ2-3): DSGVTQTPKHLITATGQRVTLRCSPRSGDLSVYWYQQSLDQGLQFLIQYYNGEERAKGNILERFSAQQFPDLHSELNLSSLELGDSALYFCASSVLAGDITDTQYFGPGTRLTVL.